This passage covers 32 T cell receptor beta chains from one sample sequenced in a study of human thymus T cells. The method was immunoSEQ multiplex PCR; TCRdb's version includes in-frame clones alone and lacks a portion of them. The sample has 78,000 or so clones, 90% to 97% seen once. Thymus specimens were resections from corrective heart surgery. Sequencing input: thymus tissue. These receptors originate from a boy less than two years old with a congenital heart defect but otherwise immunologically healthy.

The chain carries TRBV2 and TRBJ2-3; D is uncertain. The germline CDR1 and CDR2 sequences are SNHLY and FYNNEI. This CDR3 region has 12 residues. The ends were cut back, 7 bases at V and 6 bases at J, with 11 bases in the middle. The CDR3 sequence: CASTSGVDTQYF. CDR3 nucleotides: TGTGCCAGCACTTCGGGTGTGGATACGCAGTATTTT.

J is TRBJ1-1 and V is TRBV4-3, with D unclear. CDR3 length equals 14 residues. Germline V gene sequence: CDR1 LGHNA, CDR2 YSLEER. The V end lost 0 bases, the J end lost 1 base, and 6 bases lay between the germline ends. Here the CDR3 reads CASSQDSRNTEAFF. CDR3 DNA sequence: TGCGCCAGCAGCCAAGATTCCAGGAACACTGAAGCTTTCTTT.

The chain joins TRBV12-5 to TRBJ1-5; possible D gene TRBD1, 5 bases. V was clipped by 2 bases and J by 1 base, with 18 bases between them. The CDR3 loop spans 18 amino acids. Germline CDR1 reads LGHNT; CDR2 reads FRNRAP. CDR3 nucleotides: TGTGCTAGTGGTTTGCCCCCTCGGGGCGGAATCAGCAATCAGCCCCAGCATTTT. It specifies CASGLPPRGGISNQPQHF.

CDR3 DNA sequence: TGTGCCAGCAGCTCTTCCCCGGGCCGACCAGATCAGCCCCAGCATTTT. Protein: CASSSSPGRPDQPQHF. This sequence joins TRBV7-8 and TRBJ1-5; D not resolved. V was pared by 4 bases and J by 5 bases, with 18 bases between. This CDR3 is built from 16 residues. Germline lookup yields CDR1 SGHVS and CDR2 FQNEAQ.

This clone appeared a single time. The gene calls are TRBV5-1 and TRBJ1-1; D is perhaps TRBD1 (5 bases). Trimming took off 0 bases at V and 0 bases at J, with 21 bases between the two ends. The germline V gene encodes CDR1 SGHRS and CDR2 YFSETQ. CDR3 length: 19 amino acids. The CDR3 reads CASSLGSSFLAGMNTEAFF. CDR3 coding DNA: TGCGCCAGCAGCTTGGGTTCTAGTTTTTTAGCAGGGATGAACACTGAAGCTTTCTTT.

V is TRBV25-1 and J is TRBJ2-7; 12 bases line up with TRBD2. Germline assignment: CDR1 MGHDK and CDR2 SYGVNS. V gave up 4 bases and J gave up 7 bases; unmatched junction bases: 8. The CDR3 consists of 15 residues. CDR3 residues: CASSGPTSGSGEQYF. The CDR3 DNA follows: TGTGCCAGCAGTGGCCCGACTAGCGGGAGCGGGGAGCAGTACTTC.

The J gene is TRBJ1-3, the V gene TRBV28, with D tentatively TRBD1 (6 bases). The CDR3 contains 15 residues. V lost 6 bases and J 4 bases, leaving 16 bases between the germline ends. Germline CDR1 is MDHEN and CDR2 is SYDVKM. The CDR3 sequence: CASSRSPGEGNTIYF. In DNA form, the CDR3 reads TGTGCCAGCAGCCGATCTCCAGGGGAGGGAAACACCATATATTTT.

The rearrangement uses TRBV7-3 and TRBJ2-5; 8 bases match TRBD1. V trimming: 5 bases; J trimming: 4 bases; junction bases outside the gene matches: 6. Germline lookup yields CDR1 SGHTA and CDR2 FQGTGA. The CDR3 runs 14 residues. The CDR3 loop is CASSIGQGGETQYF. In nucleotides, the CDR3 is TGTGCCAGCAGCATCGGACAGGGAGGAGAGACCCAGTACTTC.

This chain joins TRBV19 and TRBJ2-6, with 8 nucleotides matching TRBD1. CDR3 length equals 18 residues. V gave up 7 bases and J gave up 0 bases; unmatched junction bases: 11. The germline V gene has CDR1 LNHDA and CDR2 SQIVND (reference sequence). The CDR3 DNA follows: TGTGCCAGTAACCAGGACAGGGTAAATTGCTCTGGGGCCAACGTCCTGACTTTC. This gives the protein CASNQDRVNCSGANVLTF. The full variable domain, in which reference TRBV19 and TRBJ2-6 provide the parts outside the CDR3, is DGGITQSPKYLFRKEGQNVTLSCEQNLNHDAMYWYRQDPGQGLRLIYYSQIVNDFQKGDIAEGYSVSREKKESFPLTVTSAQKNPTAFYLCASNQDRVNCSGANVLTFGAGSRLTVL.

This chain links TRBV28 with TRBJ2-1; maybe TRBD1 (6 bases). Germline assignment: CDR1 MDHEN and CDR2 SYDVKM. The CDR3 runs to 15 residues. V lost 7 bases, J lost 1 base, and 14 bases lay in between. DNA for the CDR3: TGTGCCAGCACCATGGGCAGGGGATCCTACAATGAGCAGTTCTTC. This sequence encodes CASTMGRGSYNEQFF.

V gene TRBV5-1 combines with J gene TRBJ2-7; D gene unclear. The V end was cut by 0 bases, the J end by 1 base, with 8 bases between. The CDR3 has 14 amino acids. Germline V lookup: CDR1 SGHRS, CDR2 YFSETQ. CDR3 loop: CASSLGPGSYEQYF. CDR3 bases: TGCGCCAGCAGCTTGGGTCCAGGTTCCTACGAGCAGTACTTC.

The CDR3 DNA follows: TGCAGTGCTAGACCAGAAGCTTTCTTT. Residues: CSARPEAFF. The V gene is TRBV20-1, the J gene TRBJ1-1; D gene uncertain. The CDR3 has 9 residues. Germline CDR1 reads DFQATT; CDR2 reads SNEGSKA (reference sequence). Trimming stripped 2 bases from V and 8 bases from J, with 3 bases between.

V is TRBV5-4 and J is TRBJ2-7; 12 nucleotides match TRBD2. This CDR3 region has 17 residues. V trimming: 0 bases; J trimming: 1 base; junction bases outside the gene matches: 5. The germline gives CDR1 SGHNT, CDR2 YYREEE (reference sequence). The CDR3: CASSLGLAGGVSYEQYF. The CDR3 nucleotides are TGTGCCAGCAGCTTGGGCCTAGCGGGAGGGGTATCCTACGAGCAGTACTTC.

CDR3 nucleotide sequence: TGCGCCAGCAGCCAAGAAAGTCTAGCGGGACCCTACGAGCAGTACTTC. Encoded protein: CASSQESLAGPYEQYF. This chain uses TRBV4-1 with TRBJ2-7, with TRBD2 matching 9 bases. The CDR3 spans 16 residues. Trimming cost V 0 bases and J 2 bases; bases outside gene matches: 5. CDR1 is MGHRA and CDR2 is YSYEKL in the germline V gene.

The V gene is TRBV5-1, the J gene TRBJ1-1, with 10 positions matching TRBD1. V was pared by 4 bases and J by 6 bases, with 12 bases of the junction left unmatched. Germline CDR1 SGHRS, CDR2 YFSETQ. The CDR3 is made up of 16 amino acids. The CDR3: CASSQGTGDYTPEAFF. The CDR3 DNA sequence: TGCGCCAGCAGCCAAGGGACAGGGGACTACACACCTGAAGCTTTCTTT.

The chain links TRBV19 to TRBJ1-3; D possibly corresponds to TRBD1 (6 bases). CDR3 length equals 13 residues. Trimming left V 7 bases short and J 2 bases short, with 9 bases between. Germline loops: CDR1 LNHDA, CDR2 SQIVND (reference sequence). Here the CDR3 reads CASIEGAGNTIYF. The CDR3 DNA sequence: TGTGCCAGTATTGAGGGGGCTGGAAACACCATATATTTT.

This chain connects TRBV29-1 to TRBJ1-3; D gene unclear. The CDR3 consists of 17 residues. Germline CDR1 and CDR2: SQVTM and ANQGSEA. Trimming left V 5 bases short and J 0 bases short, with 20 bases between. The CDR3 coding sequence is TGCAGCGTTCGGGCCGGATTCAAGGAGAGCTCTGGAAACACCATATATTTT. It translates to CSVRAGFKESSGNTIYF.

This clone was counted a single time. The genes are TRBV28 and TRBJ2-5; D perhaps matches TRBD2 (7 bases). Germline V gene data show CDR1 as MDHEN and CDR2 as SYDVKM. V lost 3 bases and J 3 bases, leaving 11 bases between the germline ends. This CDR3 comprises 14 residues. Here the CDR3 DNA reads TGTGCCAGCAGTTTTCGGGGGGCCGAAGAGACCCAGTACTTC. Protein sequence: CASSFRGAEETQYF.

The chain is built from TRBV27 and TRBJ1-2; TRBD1 aligns across 7 bases. V was clipped by 6 bases and J by 4 bases; unmatched bases: 5. The CDR3 covers 13 residues. CDR1 MNHEY and CDR2 SMNVEV come from the germline V gene (reference sequence). The CDR3 loop is CASSQTGSYGYTF. The CDR3 DNA reads as TGTGCCAGCAGCCAGACAGGGAGCTATGGCTACACCTTC.

The V call is TRBV28, the J call TRBJ1-2, with D perhaps matching TRBD1 (5 bases). The CDR3 length is 14 residues. CDR1 MDHEN and CDR2 SYDVKM come from the germline V gene. The V gene lost 8 bases and the J gene lost 4 bases, with 17 bases spanning the gap. The CDR3 DNA is TGTGCCAGCCTAACACGAGCAGGGACCTATGGCTACACCTTC. Its protein product is CASLTRAGTYGYTF.

This chain uses TRBV14 with TRBJ1-2; no reliable D call. Looked up from germline, CDR1 is SGHDN and CDR2 is FVKESK. The CDR3 sequence is 13 residues long. The ends were cut back, 1 base at V and 8 bases at J, with 11 bases in the middle. DNA for the CDR3: TGTGCCAGCAGCCAAGTATCCGTGTGGGGCTACACCTTC. This codes for CASSQVSVWGYTF.

The chain is built from TRBV14 and TRBJ1-6, with TRBD1 as a possible D gene (5 bases). The CDR3 totals 20 residues. Germline CDR1 reads SGHDN; CDR2 reads FVKESK. V lost 2 bases and J lost 5, with 25 bases in between. The DNA for the CDR3 is TGTGCCAGCAGCCAAACGTGGGGTACCGGGACCGACTATAATAATTCACCCCTCCACTTT. This sequence encodes CASSQTWGTGTDYNNSPLHF.

This clone was detected once. The chain recombines TRBV30 with TRBJ2-1; 8 bases match TRBD2. CDR3 length equals 18 residues. J gave up 7 bases and V 0 bases, and 17 bases lay outside the gene matches. CDR1 and CDR2 (germline): GTSNPN, SVGIG (reference sequence). CDR3 in amino acids: CAWSVQTLGRGGKNEQFF. The CDR3 coding sequence is TGTGCCTGGAGTGTACAGACCCTGGGCCGGGGGGGCAAAAATGAGCAGTTCTTC. Supplemented by reference TRBV30 and TRBJ2-1, the full variable domain reads SQTIHQWPATLVQPVGSPLSLECTVEGTSNPNLYWYRQAAGRGLQLLFYSVGIGQISSEVPQNLSASRPQDRQFILSSKKLLLSDSGFYLCAWSVQTLGRGGKNEQFFGPGTRLTVL.

The chain links TRBV5-3 to TRBJ2-7; 10 nucleotides align to TRBD2. TRBV5-3 is an open reading frame, and its role is uncertain. V dropped 3 bases and J dropped 4; count of bases not matched to a gene: 7. The CDR3 loop spans 15 amino acids. DNA for the CDR3: TGTGCCAGAAGCTGGCCTAGCGGGAGCCAGTACGAGCAGTACTTC. Residues: CARSWPSGSQYEQYF.

J is TRBJ2-7 and V is TRBV15; 8 bases map to TRBD2. The CDR3 spans 15 residues. After removal of 0 bases from V and 7 bases from J, the junction contained 8 bases not matched to a gene. Germline V CDR1 and CDR2: LNHNV, YYDKDF (reference sequence). CDR3 nucleotide sequence: TGTGCCACCAGCAGAGATCTCCAGCGGGGGTTGGAGCAGTACTTC. It encodes CATSRDLQRGLEQYF.

The J gene is TRBJ2-7, the V gene TRBV27; possibly TRBD2 for D (5 bases). V was pared by 5 bases and J by 1 base, with 15 bases between. The germline V gene has CDR1 MNHEY and CDR2 SMNVEV (reference sequence). CDR3 size: 15 residues. CDR3 amino acids: CASSPLRSGSYEQYF. The CDR3 DNA follows: TGTGCCAGCAGTCCTCTGAGGAGCGGTTCCTACGAGCAGTACTTC.

The chain has TRBV7-9 and TRBJ1-2, with no clear D. Trimming removed 5 bases at V and 5 bases at J, with 12 bases between. This CDR3 spans 13 amino acids. Germline assignment: CDR1 SEHNR and CDR2 FQNEAQ (reference sequence). In DNA form, the CDR3 reads TGTGCCAGCAGCCCCGGACGGGGATATGGCTACACCTTC. This encodes CASSPGRGYGYTF.

This clone was seen once. The V gene is TRBV4-1, the J gene TRBJ2-1; D is unclear. The CDR3 is 14 residues long. V was cut by 3 bases and J by 7 bases, with 13 bases left in between. Germline-derived CDR1 and CDR2 are MGHRA and YSYEKL. Here the CDR3 DNA reads TGCGCCAGCAGCCAGACCCCTGACTGGAATGAGCAGTTCTTC. It specifies CASSQTPDWNEQFF.

About this clone: At one end the junction does not follow the germline gene, possibly because of a read error. The chain links TRBV28 to TRBJ2-7; D remains unclear. Germline V gene lookup returns CDR1 MDHEN and CDR2 SYDVKM. This CDR3 region has 14 residues. The CDR3 DNA is TGTGCCAGCAGTTTAGGCTCATCCCCGGTCGAGCGGTACTTC. Its protein is CASSLGSSPVERYF.

A single count supports this clone. The CDR3 sequence is CASSLYGTGEHTIYF. Here the CDR3 DNA reads TGTGCCAGCAGCTTATATGGGACAGGGGAACACACCATATATTTT. The V gene is TRBV7-2, the J gene TRBJ1-3, with TRBD1 matching over 10 bases. This CDR3 is built from 15 residues. V was clipped by 2 bases and J by 8 bases; unmatched bases: 6. Looked up from germline, CDR1 is SGHTA and CDR2 is FQGNSA.

This clone was observed a single time. V usage is TRBV11-3 and J usage is TRBJ2-7, with D tentatively TRBD2 (6 bases). This CDR3 has 13 residues. The V gene's germline CDR1 is SGHNT and CDR2 YENEEA. V was trimmed by 2 bases and J by 5 bases, leaving 10 bases between them. The CDR3 here is CASSLKRGNEQYF. CDR3 DNA: TGTGCCAGCAGCTTAAAACGGGGGAACGAGCAGTACTTC.

The chain has TRBV28 and TRBJ2-1; 7 nucleotides line up with TRBD2. CDR3 length: 14 amino acids. V trimming: 4 bases; J trimming: 8 bases; junction bases outside the gene matches: 8. Germline V gene data show CDR1 as MDHEN and CDR2 as SYDVKM. The CDR3 nucleotides read TGTGCCAGCAGTTCTCGGCGGGAGTTCTATGAGCAGTTCTTC. It yields the protein CASSSRREFYEQFF.